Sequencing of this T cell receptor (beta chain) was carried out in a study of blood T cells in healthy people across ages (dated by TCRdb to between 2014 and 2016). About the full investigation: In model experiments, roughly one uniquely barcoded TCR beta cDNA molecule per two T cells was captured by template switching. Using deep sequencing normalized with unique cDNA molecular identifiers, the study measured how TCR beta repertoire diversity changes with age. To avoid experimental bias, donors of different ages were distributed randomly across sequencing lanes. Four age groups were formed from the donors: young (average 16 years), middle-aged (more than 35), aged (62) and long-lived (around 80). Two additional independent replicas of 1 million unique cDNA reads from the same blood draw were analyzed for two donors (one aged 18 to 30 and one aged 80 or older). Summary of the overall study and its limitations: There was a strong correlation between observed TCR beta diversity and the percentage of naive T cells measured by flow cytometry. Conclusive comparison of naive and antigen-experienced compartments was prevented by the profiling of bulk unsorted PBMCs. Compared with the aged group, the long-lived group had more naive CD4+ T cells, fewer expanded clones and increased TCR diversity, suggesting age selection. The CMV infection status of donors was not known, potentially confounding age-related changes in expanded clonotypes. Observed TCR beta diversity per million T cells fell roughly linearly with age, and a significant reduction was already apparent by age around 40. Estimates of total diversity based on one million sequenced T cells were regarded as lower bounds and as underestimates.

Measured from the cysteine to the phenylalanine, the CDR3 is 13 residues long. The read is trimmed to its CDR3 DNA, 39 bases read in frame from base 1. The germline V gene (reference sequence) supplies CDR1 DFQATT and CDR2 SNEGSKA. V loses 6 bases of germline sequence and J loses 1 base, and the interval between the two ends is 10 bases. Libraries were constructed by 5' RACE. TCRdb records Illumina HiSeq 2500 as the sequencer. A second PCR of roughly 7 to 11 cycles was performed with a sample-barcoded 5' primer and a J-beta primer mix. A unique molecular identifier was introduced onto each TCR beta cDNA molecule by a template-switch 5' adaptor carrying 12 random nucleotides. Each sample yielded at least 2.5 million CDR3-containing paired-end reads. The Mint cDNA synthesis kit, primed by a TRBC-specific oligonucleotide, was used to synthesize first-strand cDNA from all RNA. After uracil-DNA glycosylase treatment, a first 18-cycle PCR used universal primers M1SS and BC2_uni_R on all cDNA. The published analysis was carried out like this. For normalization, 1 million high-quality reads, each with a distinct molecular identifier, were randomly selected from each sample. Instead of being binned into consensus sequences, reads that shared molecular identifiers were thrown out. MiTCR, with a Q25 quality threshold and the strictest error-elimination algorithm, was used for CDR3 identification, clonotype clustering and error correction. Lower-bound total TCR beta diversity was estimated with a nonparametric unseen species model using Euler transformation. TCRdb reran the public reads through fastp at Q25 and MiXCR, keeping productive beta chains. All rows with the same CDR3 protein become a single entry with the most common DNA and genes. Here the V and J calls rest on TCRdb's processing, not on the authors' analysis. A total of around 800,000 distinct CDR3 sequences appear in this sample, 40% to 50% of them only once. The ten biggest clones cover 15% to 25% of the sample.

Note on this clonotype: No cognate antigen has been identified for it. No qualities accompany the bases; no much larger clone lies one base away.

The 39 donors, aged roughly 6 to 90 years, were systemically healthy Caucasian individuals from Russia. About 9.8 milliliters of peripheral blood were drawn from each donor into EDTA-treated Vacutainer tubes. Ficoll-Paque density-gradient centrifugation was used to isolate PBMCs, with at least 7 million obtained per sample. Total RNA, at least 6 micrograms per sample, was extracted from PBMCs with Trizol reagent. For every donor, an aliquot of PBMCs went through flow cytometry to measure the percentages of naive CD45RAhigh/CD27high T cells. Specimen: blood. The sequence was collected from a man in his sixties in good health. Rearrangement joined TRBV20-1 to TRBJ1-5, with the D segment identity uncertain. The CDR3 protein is CSAGRRSNQPQHF. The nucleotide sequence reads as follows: TGCAGTGCGGGTAGGCGGAGCAATCAGCCCCAGCATTTT.